A selection of T cell receptor beta chains follows, all from one sample in a study of shared clonotypes between healthy human individuals. TCRdb keeps only in-frame clones here, not all; method: immunoSEQ multiplex PCR. The table lists fewer than 1.6 million clones, less than 99% of them singletons. Sequencing input: naive CD4+ T cells sorted from blood. Receptor source: a man in his thirties or forties in good health. CDR3s leave out the opening cysteine and the closing phenylalanine or tryptophan. Each record gives: CDR3 protein, J gene, V gene.

ASSLVSGGYNEQF	TRBJ2-1	TRBV5-1
ASSFSLTRVQY	TRBJ2-7	TRBV27
ASSWSGTYASGYT	TRBJ1-2	TRBV28
ASRGGSGPEAF	TRBJ1-1	TRBV10-1
ASSPIDRAGQPQH	TRBJ1-5	TRBV18
ASSTVLGEQF	TRBJ2-1	TRBV19
ASSLGGVRNTEAF	TRBJ1-1	TRBV5-6
ASTPRQGTDTQY	TRBJ2-3	TRBV19
ARSLGRGDTGELF	TRBJ2-2	TRBV5-3
ASSLGLTSGRIVTQY	TRBJ2-3	TRBV7-6
ASSPGTDYEQY	TRBJ2-7	TRBV6-5
ASRASPIGPDTQY	TRBJ2-3	TRBV6-4
ASSFRVTDTQY	TRBJ2-3	TRBV7-2
ASSPRNEKLF	TRBJ1-4	TRBV2
ASSPVGREVKNEQF	TRBJ2-1	TRBV4-1
ASSPSNGNSGNTIY	TRBJ1-3	TRBV18
ASSPLGSDTQY	TRBJ2-3	TRBV11-3
ASIKTGTGINYGYT	TRBJ1-2	TRBV5-6
ASSSRATSRFTDTQY	TRBJ2-3	TRBV7-3
ASDGSWSEQY	TRBJ2-7	TRBV7-2